A single sample is the source of the 11 T cell receptor beta chains below, sequenced in a study of metastatic and nonmetastatic thyroid tumors. TCRdb called clones again from the PCR reads with MiXCR. The sample carries roughly 40,000 clones, under 20% recorded once. All patients reached thyroid surgery having received no treatment beforehand. The sequenced sample consisted of tumor tissue. All receptors come from a female donor with papillary thyroid cancer or a benign thyroid nodule (not recorded which). Some clones in this sample may be carry-over from other donors' samples.

The chain recombines TRBV3-1 with TRBJ2-7; D is undetermined. Trimming removed 0 bases at V and 6 bases at J, with 6 bases between. CDR1 LGHDT and CDR2 YNNKEL come from the germline V gene (reference sequence). The CDR3 spans 12 residues. This CDR3 is CASSQDWGEQYF. CDR3 bases: TGTGCCAGCAGCCAAGACTGGGGCGAGCAGTACTTC.

The chain combines TRBV6-1 with TRBJ2-1; 8 nucleotides match TRBD2. Germline CDR1 MNHNS, CDR2 SASEGT. Trimming cost V 7 bases and J 10 bases; bases outside gene matches: 15. This CDR3 has 15 residues. Here the CDR3 DNA reads TGTGCCAGCAAAATTATAAGCGGGGGCTTTAAGGAGCAGTTCTTC. Translating it yields CASKIISGGFKEQFF.

This clone has just a few counts. Since a much larger clone is just one base distant, this may be a read error. This chain uses TRBV4-3 with TRBJ2-5; TRBD2 agrees at 9 bases. Germline assignment: CDR1 LGHNA and CDR2 YSLEER. The V segment lost 1 base and the J segment 5 bases; nucleotides outside the gene matches: 5. This CDR3 is built from 15 residues. The CDR3 sequence is CASSQGSLAGETQYF. The CDR3 nucleotides are TGCGCCAGCAGCCAAGGGAGTCTAGCGGGGGAGACCCAGTACTTC.

A word on this clone: A read error may account for a junction end that differs from germline. The gene calls are TRBV6-6 and TRBJ2-1; D gene unclear. The CDR3 sequence is 15 residues long. From germline, CDR1 is MNHNY and CDR2 SVGAGI (reference sequence). Written as DNA, the CDR3 is TGTGCCAGCAGTTACTCAGGGCCGAATTACAATGAGCAGTTCTTT. Its protein product is CASSYSGPNYNEQFF.

There are many counts of this clone. The V call is TRBV27, the J call TRBJ2-1, with TRBD2 matching 10 bases. Per the germline V gene, CDR1 is MNHEY and CDR2 is SMNVEV (reference sequence). The CDR3 runs 15 residues. V trimming: 9 bases; J trimming: 6 bases; junction bases outside the gene matches: 11. In nucleotides, the CDR3 is TGTGCCAGTTTCCCTACTAGCGGGGATAGCAATGAGCAGTTCTTC. Its protein is CASFPTSGDSNEQFF.

The gene calls are TRBV7-8 and TRBJ2-3, with a weak D call TRBD1 (5 bases). This CDR3 comprises 12 residues. Germline V gene data show CDR1 as SGHVS and CDR2 as FQNEAQ. V was shortened by 1 base and J by 6 bases, with 5 bases between the two germline ends. The CDR3, as DNA: TGTGCCAGCAGCTTAGAGGGGGATACGCAGTATTTT. This gives the protein CASSLEGDTQYF.

This clone has ten or more counts. J is TRBJ2-7 and V is TRBV5-1; D is ambiguous. This CDR3 is 16 amino acids long. With 0 bases removed from V and 1 base from J, the gap between germline ends came to 14 bases. The germline gives CDR1 SGHRS, CDR2 YFSETQ. CDR3: CASSLDVQSWSYEQYF. CDR3 DNA: TGCGCCAGCAGCTTGGATGTGCAATCCTGGTCCTACGAGCAGTACTTC.

The rearrangement links TRBV5-1 to TRBJ2-3, with 8 bases fitting TRBD2. V lost 1 base to trimming and J lost 2 bases; unmatched junction nucleotides: 6. The CDR3 extends over 16 amino acids. From germline, CDR1 is SGHRS and CDR2 YFSETQ. This chain's CDR3 is CASSLTGLAPTDTQYF. The CDR3 DNA follows: TGCGCCAGCAGCTTGACAGGACTAGCCCCCACAGATACGCAGTATTTT.

There are many counts of this clone. The chain employs TRBV24-1 and TRBJ1-2; D is uncertain. The germline CDR1 and CDR2 sequences are KGHDR and SFDVKD. The CDR3 runs to 16 residues. V was cut by 3 bases and J by 4 bases, with 17 bases left in between. The CDR3 sequence: CATSDSYSFTSYGYTF. The CDR3 bases are TGTGCCACCAGTGATAGCTATTCCTTCACGAGCTATGGCTACACCTTC.

This clone was detected ten times or more. The chain combines TRBV7-2 with TRBJ2-5, with 8 bases matching TRBD1. Germline CDR1 reads SGHTA; CDR2 reads FQGNSA. The ends lost 9 bases at V and 2 bases at J; junction bases unmatched: 8. The CDR3 consists of 14 residues. The CDR3 coding sequence is TGTGCCAGTCAACGGACAGGGACACAAGAGACCCAGTACTTC. Translation gives CASQRTGTQETQYF.

This clone was seen ten or more times. This sequence joins TRBV6-1 and TRBJ1-3; TRBD1 might be the D (5 bases). V dropped 7 bases and J dropped 3 bases, with 13 bases sitting between them. Germline V CDR1 and CDR2: MNHNS, SASEGT. The CDR3 is 14 residues long. CDR3 sequence reads: CASTGVTGGNTIYF. The CDR3 DNA is TGTGCCAGCACGGGGGTAACGGGTGGAAACACCATATATTTT.